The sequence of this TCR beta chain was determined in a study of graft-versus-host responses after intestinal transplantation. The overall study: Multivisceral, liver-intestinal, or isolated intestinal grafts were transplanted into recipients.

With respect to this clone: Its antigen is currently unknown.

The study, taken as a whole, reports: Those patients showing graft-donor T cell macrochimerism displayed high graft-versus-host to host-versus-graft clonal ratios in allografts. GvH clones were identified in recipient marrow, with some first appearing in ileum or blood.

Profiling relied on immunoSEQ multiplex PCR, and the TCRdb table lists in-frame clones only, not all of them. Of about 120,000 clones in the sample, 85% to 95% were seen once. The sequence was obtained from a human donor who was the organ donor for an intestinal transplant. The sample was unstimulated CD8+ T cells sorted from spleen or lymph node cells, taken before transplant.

The CDR3 region is CASSLLNEQFF. In DNA, the CDR3 is TGTGCCAGCAGCTTGCTAAATGAGCAGTTCTTC. V gene TRBV5-6 combines with J gene TRBJ2-1; D gene uncertain. V shed 1 base and J shed 7 bases, with 3 bases lying between them. Per germline, CDR1 SGHDT and CDR2 YYEEEE. This CDR3 has 11 residues.